One and the same sample provided the 2 T cell receptor beta chains below, sequenced in a study of blood T cell repertoires in COVID-19. Generated by immunoSEQ multiplex PCR, the TCRdb table keeps only in-frame clones and is missing some. The sample records 40,000 to 50,000 clones, 85% to 90% being singletons. Sequenced: peripheral blood. The source is a human donor in a cohort sampled during active COVID-19.

This sequence joins TRBV27 and TRBJ2-7, with 7 bases that match TRBD1. Germline loops: CDR1 MNHEY, CDR2 SMNVEV (reference sequence). The CDR3 has 15 residues. With V trimmed by 2 bases and J by 2 bases, 6 bases remained unmatched. The CDR3 DNA follows: TGTGCCAGCAGTTTAATCGACAGGGACACCTACGAGCAGTACTTC. It yields the protein CASSLIDRDTYEQYF.

This chain uses TRBV7-9 with TRBJ2-7; 10 nucleotides line up with TRBD1. V lost 5 bases to trimming and J lost 1 base; unmatched junction nucleotides: 14. Germline loops: CDR1 SEHNR, CDR2 FQNEAQ (reference sequence). The CDR3 sequence is 18 residues long. CDR3 protein: CASSPIKAGTGVSYEQYF. The DNA of the CDR3 is TGTGCCAGCAGCCCGATAAAAGCCGGGACAGGGGTATCCTACGAGCAGTACTTC.